A selection of T cell receptor beta chains follows, all from one sample in a study of CD8 T cells in Susac syndrome. One entry per CDR3 protein, called by TCRdb with MiXCR from the immunoSEQ multiplex PCR reads. The data show approximately 150,000 distinct CDR3 sequences, with less than 95% seen just once and roughly 0.083% held by the top ten. Material: CD4+ T cells from PBMCs. The receptors stem from a human donor in good health. Each CDR3 is given with its conserved first and last residue. The D gene is left open where the match is weak.

j_gene	d_gene	v_gene	CDR3aa	CDR3nt
TRBJ1-1	-	TRBV29-1	CSAGRQDDTEAFF	TGCAGCGCTGGGAGACAGGACGACACTGAAGCTTTCTTT
TRBJ1-5	-	TRBV12-3/TRBV12-4	CASQFWGQPQHF	TGTGCCAGCCAATTTTGGGGTCAGCCCCAGCATTTT
TRBJ2-1	-	TRBV7-8	CASSLRKSSYNEQFF	TGTGCCAGCAGCTTAAGGAAGAGCTCCTACAATGAGCAGTTCTTC
TRBJ2-7	TRBD2	TRBV6-1	CASSATGGPSYEQYF	TGTGCCAGCAGTGCGACGGGAGGGCCCTCCTACGAGCAGTACTTC
TRBJ1-5	-	TRBV7-2	CASSLWTGQPQHF	TGTGCCAGCAGCCTATGGACGGGACAGCCCCAGCATTTT
TRBJ2-4	TRBD2	TRBV2	CGTGGANIQYF	TGTGGGACGGGGGGAGCAAACATTCAGTACTTC
TRBJ2-1	-	TRBV5-4	CASSLAVPNEQFF	TGTGCCAGCAGCTTAGCGGTCCCCAATGAGCAGTTCTTC
TRBJ1-2	-	TRBV6-4	CASSAGRGYGYTF	TGTGCCAGCAGTGCGGGCAGGGGCTATGGCTACACCTTC
TRBJ1-2	-	TRBV20-1	CSASYDGNFYGYTF	TGCAGTGCTAGTTACGACGGAAACTTCTATGGCTACACCTTC
TRBJ1-1	TRBD1	TRBV29-1	CSVRQGASFF	TGCAGCGTACGACAGGGGGCCTCTTTCTTT